These T cell receptor beta chains were read from a single sample in a study of OX40 agonist ivuxolimab in advanced cancers. This table comes from immunoSEQ multiplex PCR, and its TCRdb copy is limited to in-frame clones, with some not included. The sample lists about 95,000 clones, about 91% seen once, with roughly 2.5% in the top ten. The specimen was CD4+ or CD8+ T cells sorted from blood, collected in a trial of the OX40 agonist ivuxolimab. These receptors were obtained from an adult with an advanced solid tumor such as melanoma, head and neck, liver or kidney cancer. CDR3s include the opening cysteine and the closing phenylalanine or tryptophan. Fields, in order: clone size, D gene, J gene, V gene, CDR3 protein, CDR3 DNA. D genes are given only for firm matches. Clone size is not always given. Where it is, it says once, few, many or a class for expanded clones.

>.|TRBD1|TRBJ1-5|TRBV27
CASRGQINQPQHF
TGTGCTAGCAGGGGACAGATAAATCAGCCCCAGCATTTT
>.|.|TRBJ1-6|TRBV28
CASRTTGSSYNSPLHF
TGTGCCAGCAGGACCACAGGCAGCTCCTATAATTCACCCCTCCACTTT
>.|.|TRBJ2-6|TRBV27
CASRPQRTGANVLTF
TGTGCCAGCAGGCCTCAGAGAACTGGGGCCAACGTCCTGACTTTC
>.|.|TRBJ1-5|TRBV7-2
CASSFGPGNNQPQHF
TGTGCCAGCAGCTTCGGACCGGGGAACAATCAGCCCCAGCATTTT
>.|TRBD2|TRBJ2-2|TRBV7-6
CASSPLNGRAVGELFF
TGTGCCAGCAGCCCACTAAATGGGAGGGCCGTCGGGGAGCTGTTTTTT
>.|.|TRBJ2-1|TRBV28
CASSLMVAMRSTRNEQFF
TGTGCCAGCAGTCTCATGGTAGCGATGAGATCCACTCGCAATGAGCAGTTCTTC
>.|.|TRBJ1-2|TRBV9
CASTPGTNNYGYTF
TGTGCCAGCACCCCCGGGACAAATAACTATGGCTACACCTTC
>.|.|TRBJ2-3|TRBV9
CASSVGGASRAMDTQYF
TGTGCCAGCAGCGTAGGGGGGGCGAGCCGAGCGATGGATACGCAGTATTTT
>.|TRBD2|TRBJ2-1|TRBV5-1
CASSSVLAGGNEQFF
TGCGCCAGCAGCTCCGTACTAGCGGGAGGCAATGAGCAGTTCTTC
>.|.|TRBJ2-7|TRBV10-3
CAISDLESNEQYF
TGTGCCATCAGTGATCTGGAGTCCAACGAGCAGTACTTC
>.|.|TRBJ2-7|TRBV4-1
CASSQAQFRYEQYF
TGCGCCAGCAGCCAAGCTCAGTTCCGCTACGAGCAGTACTTC
>.|.|TRBJ1-2|TRBV6-1
CASSEAGGVSGYTF
TGTGCCAGCAGTGAAGCCGGAGGGGTCTCGGGCTACACCTTC
>.|TRBD1|TRBJ1-2|TRBV6-6
CASRPGTGDGYTF
TGTGCCAGCAGGCCCGGGACAGGGGATGGCTACACCTTC
>.|.|TRBJ2-3|TRBV6-5
CASSYSAGETDTQYF
TGTGCCAGCAGTTACTCCGCAGGGGAAACAGATACGCAGTATTTT
>.|.|TRBJ2-3|TRBV11-2
CASSFLGASVRGYTDTQYF
TGTGCCAGCAGCTTCCTCGGGGCTAGCGTACGCGGTTACACAGATACGCAGTATTTT
>.|TRBD2|TRBJ2-2|TRBV2
CASKALAVTGELFF
TGTGCCAGCAAGGCGCTAGCGGTTACCGGGGAGCTGTTTTTT
>.|.|TRBJ2-5|TRBV27
CASSLTPTGETQYF
TGTGCCAGCAGTTTAACCCCGACAGGAGAGACCCAGTACTTC
>.|.|TRBJ2-2|TRBV6-1
CASTPSSPGELFF
TGTGCCAGCACCCCATCCTCTCCCGGGGAGCTGTTTTTT
>.|.|TRBJ2-1|TRBV5-4
CASSSLGGAAYNEQFF
TGTGCCAGCAGCTCGTTAGGAGGAGCAGCCTACAATGAGCAGTTCTTC
>.|.|TRBJ1-1|TRBV27
CASSFPGAGDTEAFF
TGTGCCAGCAGTTTCCCAGGGGCCGGGGACACTGAAGCTTTCTTT
>.|TRBD1|TRBJ1-1|TRBV6-5
CASRKTGGRAFF
TGTGCCAGCAGAAAAACAGGGGGCCGTGCTTTCTTT
>.|TRBD1|TRBJ2-5|TRBV28
CASSSERRTGIVSGTQYF
TGTGCCAGCAGTTCCGAGCGTCGGACAGGGATAGTTAGTGGGACCCAGTACTTC
>.|TRBD2|TRBJ2-7|TRBV2
CASSATSGRAYEQYF
TGTGCCAGCAGTGCTACTAGCGGGAGGGCCTACGAGCAGTACTTC
>.|.|TRBJ2-2|TRBV7-8
CASRAGHTGELFF
TGTGCCAGCAGGGCGGGGCACACCGGGGAGCTGTTTTTT
>.|TRBD1|TRBJ1-5|TRBV19
CASSGPGTGGNRPQHF
TGTGCCAGTAGCGGACCCGGGACAGGGGGCAACAGGCCCCAGCATTTT
>once|.|TRBJ2-7|TRBV6-1
CASSEGGPRYEQYF
TGTGCCAGCAGTGAGGGCGGACCACGCTACGAGCAGTACTTC
>.|.|TRBJ1-1|TRBV5-5
CASSLGGLNTEAFF
TGTGCCAGCAGCTTGGGCGGATTGAACACTGAAGCTTTCTTT
>.|.|TRBJ2-5|TRBV28
CASSSPQRGLKETQYF
TGTGCCAGCAGTTCTCCTCAGAGGGGCCTAAAAGAGACCCAGTACTTC
>.|TRBD2|TRBJ2-5|TRBV30
CAWSAGGAGEQYF
TGTGCCTGGAGTGCGGGGGGAGCCGGGGAGCAGTACTTC
>.|.|TRBJ2-3|TRBV10-3
CATTGLADTQYF
TGTGCCACCACAGGGTTGGCAGATACGCAGTATTTT
>.|TRBD2|TRBJ2-5|TRBV28
CATASGGQQETQYF
TGTGCCACCGCTAGCGGGGGACAGCAAGAGACCCAGTACTTC
>.|.|TRBJ2-6|TRBV5-4
CASSRAGAGANVLTF
TGTGCCAGCAGCCGCGCAGGGGCTGGGGCCAACGTCCTGACTTTC
>.|TRBD1|TRBJ2-1|TRBV7-2
CASSPGQGSYNEQFF
TGTGCCAGCAGCCCGGGACAGGGGTCGTACAATGAGCAGTTCTTC
>.|TRBD2|TRBJ2-7|TRBV6-1
CASTETSGSLYEQYF
TGTGCCAGCACTGAGACTAGCGGGAGTCTCTACGAGCAGTACTTC
>.|.|TRBJ2-7|TRBV15
CATSTQAGPYEQYF
TGTGCCACCAGCACCCAGGCCGGGCCTTACGAGCAGTACTTC
>.|TRBD1|TRBJ2-3|TRBV9
CASSDLGQGTDTQYF
TGTGCCAGCAGCGACTTGGGACAGGGCACTGATACGCAGTATTTT
>few|.|TRBJ2-3|TRBV5-8
CASSLVQTPNRYF
TGTGCCAGCAGCTTGGTACAGACTCCCAACCGGTATTTT
>.|.|TRBJ1-5|TRBV6-1
CASNDIYSNQPQHF
TGTGCCAGCAACGACATTTATAGCAATCAGCCCCAGCATTTT
>.|.|TRBJ1-3|TRBV6-1
CASSEQVFGNTIYF
TGTGCCAGCAGTGAACAGGTTTTTGGAAACACCATATATTTT
>once|.|TRBJ2-7|TRBV18
CASSRMGHRDEQYF
TGTGCCAGCTCACGGATGGGACACAGAGACGAGCAGTACTTC
>.|.|TRBJ1-2|TRBV7-8
CASSDTGLGGYTF
TGTGCCAGCAGCGACACAGGGCTGGGTGGCTACACCTTC
>.|.|TRBJ2-3|TRBV25-1
CASSDPGGGLPDTQYF
TGTGCCAGCAGTGACCCCGGAGGAGGTCTCCCGGATACGCAGTATTTT
>.|.|TRBJ2-7|TRBV7-8
CASSLPRVGAYEQYF
TGTGCCAGCAGCTTACCCCGGGTGGGAGCCTACGAGCAGTACTTC
>.|.|TRBJ1-1|TRBV18
CASSPPLTLNTEAFF
TGTGCCAGCTCACCACCGTTGACATTGAACACTGAAGCTTTCTTT
>.|.|TRBJ2-7|TRBV28
CASNGGVGEQYF
TGTGCCAGCAATGGAGGGGTGGGCGAGCAGTACTTC
>.|.|TRBJ2-5|TRBV30
CAWGGLETQYF
TGTGCCTGGGGGGGACTAGAGACCCAGTACTTC
>.|.|TRBJ1-1|TRBV4-3
CASSRGTSRVNTEAFF
TGCGCCAGCAGCAGAGGGACATCTAGAGTGAACACTGAAGCTTTCTTT
>.|.|TRBJ2-7|TRBV4-1
CASSLGPPQFLDYEQYF
TGCGCCAGCAGCCTAGGACCTCCCCAGTTTTTGGATTACGAGCAGTACTTC
>.|.|TRBJ1-2|TRBV28
CASSRTGSGGYTF
TGTGCCAGCAGCCGAACAGGGTCTGGAGGCTACACCTTC
>.|TRBD1|TRBJ2-7|TRBV7-9
CASSFFAGGVYEQYF
TGTGCCAGCAGCTTTTTTGCAGGGGGAGTTTACGAGCAGTACTTC
>.|TRBD1|TRBJ2-5|TRBV11-3
CASSGRDRGLETQYF
TGTGCCAGCAGCGGCCGGGACAGGGGGCTGGAGACCCAGTACTTC
>.|TRBD1|TRBJ2-1|TRBV28
CASSGGQASSYNEQFF
TGTGCCAGCAGTGGGGGACAGGCCAGCTCCTACAATGAGCAGTTCTTC
>.|.|TRBJ1-2|TRBV28
CASRPTPGGYTF
TGTGCCAGCAGGCCCACTCCCGGTGGCTACACCTTC
>.|TRBD1|TRBJ1-1|TRBV4-2
CASSSPGQLNTEAFF
TGTGCCAGCAGCTCACCGGGACAGCTGAACACTGAAGCTTTCTTT
>.|.|TRBJ1-1|TRBV30
CAWSVSLPITEAFF
TGTGCCTGGAGTGTCAGTCTCCCCATCACTGAAGCTTTCTTT
>few|TRBD1|TRBJ1-5|TRBV14
CASSQTGEGQPQHF
TGTGCCAGCAGCCAAACAGGGGAAGGCCAGCCCCAGCATTTT
>.|.|TRBJ2-3|TRBV30
CAWKKGGAGRTDTQYF
TGTGCCTGGAAAAAAGGGGGGGCGGGGCGCACAGATACGCAGTATTTT
>.|.|TRBJ2-1|TRBV7-9
CASSFEGSYNEQFF
TGTGCCAGCAGCTTCGAGGGATCCTACAATGAGCAGTTCTTC
>once|TRBD1|TRBJ1-1|TRBV5-1
CASSVTTGGGITEAFF
TGCGCCAGCAGCGTTACCACAGGGGGCGGAATAACTGAAGCTTTCTTT
>.|.|TRBJ2-3|TRBV30
CAWRRASSDTQYF
TGTGCCTGGAGGCGAGCGTCATCAGATACGCAGTATTTT